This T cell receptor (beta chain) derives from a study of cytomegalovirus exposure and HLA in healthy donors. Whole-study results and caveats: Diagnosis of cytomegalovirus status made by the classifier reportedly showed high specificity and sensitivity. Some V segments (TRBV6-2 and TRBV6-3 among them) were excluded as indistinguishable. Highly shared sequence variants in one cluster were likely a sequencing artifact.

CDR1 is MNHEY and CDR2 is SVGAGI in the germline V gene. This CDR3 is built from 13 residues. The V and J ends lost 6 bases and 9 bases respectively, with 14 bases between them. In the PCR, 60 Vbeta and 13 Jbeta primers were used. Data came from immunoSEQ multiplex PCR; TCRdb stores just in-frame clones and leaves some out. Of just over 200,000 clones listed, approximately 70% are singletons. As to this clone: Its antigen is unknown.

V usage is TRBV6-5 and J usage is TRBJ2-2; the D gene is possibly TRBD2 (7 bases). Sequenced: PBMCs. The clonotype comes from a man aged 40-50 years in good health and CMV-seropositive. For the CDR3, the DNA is TGTGCCAGCAGGGGAGGGACAAGACGGGAGCTGTTTTTT. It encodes CASRGGTRRELFF.